This entry describes one T cell receptor (beta chain). The sample belongs to a study of blood T cell repertoires in COVID-19. Across the whole study: For recovered donors of Cohort 3, there were two negative PCRs, clearance, or symptom resolution.

Enrolled through a virtual design, the participants were between about 18 and 100 years of age and came from 24 US areas. Participants' own reports of clinical history determined their cohort assignment. CDR3 length: 14 amino acids. Authors' methods: Using reference gene primer amplification, nucleated cell counts were estimated. TCRdb keeps only in-frame clones here, not all; method: immunoSEQ multiplex PCR. The V and J calls and clone size come from that table; D and trimming were worked out from the DNA. The table has 350,000 to 450,000 clones, about 89% seen once. This sequence was found in a middle-aged man in a cohort exposed to, infected with or recovered from COVID-19 (not recorded which). This chain connects TRBV12-1 to TRBJ1-4; the listed D gene, TRBD1, was not tested against the DNA. TRBV12-1 is annotated as a pseudogene. The sample comprised PBMCs or T cells enriched from blood (not recorded which). CDR3 in amino acids: CASSSDRRDRKLFF. For the CDR3, the DNA is TGTGCCAGCAGCTCCGACAGACGCGACCGAAAACTGTTTTTT.